A single T cell receptor (beta chain) is shown here with its context. Its cognate antigen is unknown. This sample is part of a study of cytomegalovirus exposure and HLA in healthy donors. Study information: Findings of an earlier analysis included some 120 million unique TCR beta sequences from roughly 200 million T cells. The study's findings and limits: 87-base-pair reads could not separate some V segments, including TRBV6-2 and TRBV6-3. Further analysis, carried out later, found HLA-associated TCR beta chains more clonally expanded than equally common other chains.

With 60 Vbeta and 13 Jbeta primers, the PCR was carried out. Using immunoSEQ multiplex PCR, the repertoire was profiled, and TCRdb retains in-frame clones only, with some absent. The data hold approximately 150,000 clones, with roughly four fifths observed a single time. Healthy bone marrow donors formed the donor group. V lost 0 bases, J lost 2 bases, and 4 bases stayed unmatched. This CDR3 is built from 15 residues. The germline gives CDR1 SGDLS, CDR2 YYNGEE. The clonotype comes from a man aged 50-59 years in good health and CMV-seropositive. The chain joins TRBV9 to TRBJ2-7; 8 nucleotides line up with TRBD2. The specimen was PBMCs. In nucleotides, the CDR3 is TGTGCCAGCAGCGTAGCAAGCGGGAGTGCCTACGAGCAGTACTTC. Its translation: CASSVASGSAYEQYF.